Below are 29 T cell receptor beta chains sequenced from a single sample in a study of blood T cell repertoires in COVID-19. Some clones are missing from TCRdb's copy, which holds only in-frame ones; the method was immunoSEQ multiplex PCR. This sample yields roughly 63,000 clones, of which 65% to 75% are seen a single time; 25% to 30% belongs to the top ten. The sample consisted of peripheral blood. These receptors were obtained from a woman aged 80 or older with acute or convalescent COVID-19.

CDR3 loop: CSVNPGTRTYEQYF. In nucleotides, the CDR3 is TGCAGCGTTAACCCCGGGACTAGGACCTACGAGCAGTACTTC. J is TRBJ2-7 and V is TRBV29-1; 8 bases fit TRBD2. The V gene's germline CDR1 is SQVTM and CDR2 ANQGSEA. The CDR3 extends over 14 amino acids. J was trimmed by 2 bases and V by 5 bases; bases with no gene match: 8.

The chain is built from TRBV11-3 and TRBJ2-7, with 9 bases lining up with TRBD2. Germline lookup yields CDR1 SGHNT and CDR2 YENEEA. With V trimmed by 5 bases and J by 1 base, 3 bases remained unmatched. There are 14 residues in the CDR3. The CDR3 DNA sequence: TGTGCCAGCAGCACCACTAGCGGGTCCTACGAGCAGTACTTC. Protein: CASSTTSGSYEQYF.

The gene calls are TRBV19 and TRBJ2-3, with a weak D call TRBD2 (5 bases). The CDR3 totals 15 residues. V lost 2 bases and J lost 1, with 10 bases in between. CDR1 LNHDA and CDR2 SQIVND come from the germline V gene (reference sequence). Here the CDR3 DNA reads TGTGCCAGTAGTATAATGTGGGGAGGCACAGATACGCAGTATTTT. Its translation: CASSIMWGGTDTQYF.

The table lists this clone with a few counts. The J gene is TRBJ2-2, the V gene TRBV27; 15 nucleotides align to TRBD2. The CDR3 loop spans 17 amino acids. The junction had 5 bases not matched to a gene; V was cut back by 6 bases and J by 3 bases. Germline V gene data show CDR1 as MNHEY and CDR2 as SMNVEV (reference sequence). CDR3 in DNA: TGTGCCAGCAGGGGACTAGCGGGAGGTTCGGACACCGGGGAGCTGTTTTTT. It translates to CASRGLAGGSDTGELFF.

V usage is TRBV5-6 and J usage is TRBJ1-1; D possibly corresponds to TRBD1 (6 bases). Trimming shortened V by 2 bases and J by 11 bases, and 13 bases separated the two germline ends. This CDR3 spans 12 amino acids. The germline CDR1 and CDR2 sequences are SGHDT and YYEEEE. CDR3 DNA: TGTGCCAGCAGCTTCGGGGGGGCGAGGGCTTTCTTT. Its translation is CASSFGGARAFF.

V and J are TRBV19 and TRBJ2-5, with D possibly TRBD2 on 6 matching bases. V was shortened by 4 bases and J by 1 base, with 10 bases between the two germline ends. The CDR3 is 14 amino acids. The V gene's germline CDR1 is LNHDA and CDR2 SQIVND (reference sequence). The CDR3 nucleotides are TGTGCCAGTAGTACCGGGAGCTTCCAAGAGACCCAGTACTTC. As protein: CASSTGSFQETQYF.

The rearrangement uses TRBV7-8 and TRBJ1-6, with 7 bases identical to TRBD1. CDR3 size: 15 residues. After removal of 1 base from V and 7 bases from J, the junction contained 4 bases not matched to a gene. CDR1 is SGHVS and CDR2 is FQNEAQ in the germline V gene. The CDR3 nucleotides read TGTGCCAGCAGCTTAGTGGGGGGACAGAATTCACCCCTCCACTTT. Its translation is CASSLVGGQNSPLHF.

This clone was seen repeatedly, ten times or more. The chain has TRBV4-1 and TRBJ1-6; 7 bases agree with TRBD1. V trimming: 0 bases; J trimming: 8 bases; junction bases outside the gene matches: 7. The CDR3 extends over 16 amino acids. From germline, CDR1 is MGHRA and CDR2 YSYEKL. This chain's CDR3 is CASSQDTGVGYSPLHF. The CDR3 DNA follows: TGCGCCAGCAGCCAAGATACAGGGGTGGGCTATTCACCCCTCCACTTT.

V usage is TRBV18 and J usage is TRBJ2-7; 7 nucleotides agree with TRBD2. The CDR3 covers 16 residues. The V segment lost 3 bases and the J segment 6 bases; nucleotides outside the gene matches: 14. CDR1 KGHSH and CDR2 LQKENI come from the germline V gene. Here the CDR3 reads CASSPRSSGFVREQYF. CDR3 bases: TGTGCCAGCTCACCGCGTTCTAGCGGTTTTGTACGCGAGCAGTACTTC.

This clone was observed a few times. The CDR3 is CASARTGGQPQHF. CDR3 DNA: TGTGCCAGCGCGAGGACAGGCGGTCAGCCCCAGCATTTT. This chain links TRBV11-1 with TRBJ1-5; 7 bases agree with TRBD1. The ends lost 8 bases at V and 6 bases at J; junction bases unmatched: 7. There are 13 residues in the CDR3. The germline V gene has CDR1 SGHAT and CDR2 FQDESV (reference sequence).

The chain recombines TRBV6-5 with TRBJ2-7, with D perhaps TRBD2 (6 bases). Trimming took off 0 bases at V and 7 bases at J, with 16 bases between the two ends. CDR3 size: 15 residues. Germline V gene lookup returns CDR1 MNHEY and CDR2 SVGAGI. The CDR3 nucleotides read TGTGCCAGCAGTTACTCGGAGGGACCCGGCTGGGAGCAGTACTTC. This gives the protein CASSYSEGPGWEQYF.

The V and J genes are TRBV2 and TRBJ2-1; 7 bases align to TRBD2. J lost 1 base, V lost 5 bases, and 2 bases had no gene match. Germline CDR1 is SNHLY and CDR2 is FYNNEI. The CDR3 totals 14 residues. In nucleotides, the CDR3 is TGTGCCAGCAGTCTTAGCGGGTCCTACAATGAGCAGTTCTTC. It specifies CASSLSGSYNEQFF.

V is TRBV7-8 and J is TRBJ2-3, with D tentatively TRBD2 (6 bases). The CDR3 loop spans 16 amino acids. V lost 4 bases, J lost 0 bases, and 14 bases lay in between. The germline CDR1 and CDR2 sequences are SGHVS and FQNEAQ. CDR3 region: CASSSPFRESTDTQYF. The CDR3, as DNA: TGTGCCAGCAGCTCCCCCTTTCGGGAGAGCACAGATACGCAGTATTTT.

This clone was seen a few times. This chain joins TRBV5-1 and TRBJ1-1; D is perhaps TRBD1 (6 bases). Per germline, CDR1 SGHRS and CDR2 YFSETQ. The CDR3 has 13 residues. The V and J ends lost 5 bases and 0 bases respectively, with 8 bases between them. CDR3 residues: CASRTGLNTEAFF. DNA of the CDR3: TGCGCCAGCAGAACAGGGCTGAACACTGAAGCTTTCTTT. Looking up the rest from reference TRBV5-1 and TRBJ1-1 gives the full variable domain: KAGVTQTPRYLIKTRGQQVTLSCSPISGHRSVSWYQQTPGQGLQFLFEYFSETQRNKGNFPGRFSGRQFSNSRSEMNVSTLELGDSALYLCASRTGLNTEAFFGQGTRLTVV.

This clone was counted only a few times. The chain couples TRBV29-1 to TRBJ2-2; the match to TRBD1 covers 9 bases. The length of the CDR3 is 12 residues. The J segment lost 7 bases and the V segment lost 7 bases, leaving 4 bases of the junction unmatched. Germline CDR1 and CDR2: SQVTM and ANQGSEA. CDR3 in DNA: TGCAGCGGTGGACAGGGGCACGGGGAGCTGTTTTTT. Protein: CSGGQGHGELFF.

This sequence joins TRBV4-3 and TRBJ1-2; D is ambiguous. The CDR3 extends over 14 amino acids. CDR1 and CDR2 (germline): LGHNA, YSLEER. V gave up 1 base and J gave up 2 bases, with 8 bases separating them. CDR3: CASSQGSRNYGYTF. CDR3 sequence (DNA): TGCGCCAGCAGCCAAGGTTCTCGGAACTATGGCTACACCTTC.

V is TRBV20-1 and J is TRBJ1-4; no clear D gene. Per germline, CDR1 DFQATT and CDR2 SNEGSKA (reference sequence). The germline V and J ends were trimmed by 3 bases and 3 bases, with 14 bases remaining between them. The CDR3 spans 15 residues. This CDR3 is CSASWAHPPNEKLFF. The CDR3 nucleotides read TGCAGTGCTAGTTGGGCCCATCCCCCTAATGAAAAACTGTTTTTT.

CDR3 in amino acids: CAISVGRDQPQHF. DNA of the CDR3: TGTGCCATCAGTGTCGGTCGTGATCAGCCCCAGCATTTT. This chain joins TRBV10-3 and TRBJ1-5; unclear D gene. The germline V gene encodes CDR1 ENHRY and CDR2 SYGVKD. There are 13 residues in the CDR3. V shed 4 bases and J shed 5 bases, with 9 bases lying between them.

The CDR3 region has the DNA TGTGCCAGCAGCTTAGGGACTAGCTTCTACGAGCAGTACTTC. It specifies CASSLGTSFYEQYF. The V and J genes are TRBV11-2 and TRBJ2-7, with 8 positions matching TRBD2. Trimming cost V 1 base and J 3 bases; bases outside gene matches: 2. Germline CDR1 and CDR2: SGHAT and FQNNGV. This CDR3 has 14 residues.

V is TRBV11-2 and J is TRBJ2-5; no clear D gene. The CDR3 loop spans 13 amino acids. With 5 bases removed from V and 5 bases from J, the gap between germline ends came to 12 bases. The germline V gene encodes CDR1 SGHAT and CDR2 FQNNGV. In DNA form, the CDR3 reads TGTGCCAGCAGCGAGCCCGAGTGGGAGACCCAGTACTTC. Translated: CASSEPEWETQYF.

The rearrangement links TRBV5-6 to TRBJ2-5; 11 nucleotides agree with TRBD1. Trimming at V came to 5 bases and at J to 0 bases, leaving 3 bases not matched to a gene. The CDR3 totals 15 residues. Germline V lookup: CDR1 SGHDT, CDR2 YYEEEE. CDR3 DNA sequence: TGTGCCAGCAGAGGGGACAGGGGGTACCAAGAGACCCAGTACTTC. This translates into CASRGDRGYQETQYF.

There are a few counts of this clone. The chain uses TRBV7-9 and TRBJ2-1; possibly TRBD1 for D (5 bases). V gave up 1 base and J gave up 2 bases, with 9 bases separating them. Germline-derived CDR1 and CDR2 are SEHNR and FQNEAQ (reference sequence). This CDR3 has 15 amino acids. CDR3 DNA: TGTGCCAGCAGCTTAGGAAGGGGAACCTACAATGAGCAGTTCTTC. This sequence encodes CASSLGRGTYNEQFF.

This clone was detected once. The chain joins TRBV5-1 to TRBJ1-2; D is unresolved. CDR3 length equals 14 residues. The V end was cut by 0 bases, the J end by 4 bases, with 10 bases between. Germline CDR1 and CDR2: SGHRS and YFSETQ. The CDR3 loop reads CASSLGAGVYGYTF. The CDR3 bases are TGCGCCAGCAGCTTGGGGGCGGGCGTCTATGGCTACACCTTC.

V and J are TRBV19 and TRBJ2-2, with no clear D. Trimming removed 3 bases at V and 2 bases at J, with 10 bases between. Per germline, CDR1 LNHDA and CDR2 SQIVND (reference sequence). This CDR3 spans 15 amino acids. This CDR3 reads CASSMHSLNTGELFF. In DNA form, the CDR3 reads TGTGCCAGTAGTATGCACAGCTTAAACACCGGGGAGCTGTTTTTT.

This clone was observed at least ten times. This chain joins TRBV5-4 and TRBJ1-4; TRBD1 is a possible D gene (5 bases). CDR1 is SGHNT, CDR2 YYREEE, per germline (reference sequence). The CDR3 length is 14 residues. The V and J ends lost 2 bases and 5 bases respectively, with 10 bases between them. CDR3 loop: CASSLGGGNEKLFF. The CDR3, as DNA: TGTGCCAGCAGCTTAGGCGGGGGGAATGAAAAACTGTTTTTT.

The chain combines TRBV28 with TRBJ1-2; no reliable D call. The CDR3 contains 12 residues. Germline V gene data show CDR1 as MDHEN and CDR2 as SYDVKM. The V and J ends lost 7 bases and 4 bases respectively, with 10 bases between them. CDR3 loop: CASIQSGYGYTF. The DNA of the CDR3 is TGTGCCAGCATTCAATCAGGCTATGGCTACACCTTC.

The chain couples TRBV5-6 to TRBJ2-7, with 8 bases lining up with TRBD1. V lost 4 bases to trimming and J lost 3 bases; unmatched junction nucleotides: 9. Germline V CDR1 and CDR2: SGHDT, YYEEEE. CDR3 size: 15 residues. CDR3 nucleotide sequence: TGTGCCAGCAGCCCAGTTGGACAGGGCGGCTACGAGCAGTACTTC. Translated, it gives CASSPVGQGGYEQYF.

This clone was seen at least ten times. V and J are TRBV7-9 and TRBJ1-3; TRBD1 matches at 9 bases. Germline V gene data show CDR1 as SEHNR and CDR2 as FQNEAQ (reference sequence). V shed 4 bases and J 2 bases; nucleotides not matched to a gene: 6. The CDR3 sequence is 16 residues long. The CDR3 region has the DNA TGTGCCAGCAGCTCCGGCAGGACAGGGGCTGGAAACACCATATATTTT. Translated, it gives CASSSGRTGAGNTIYF. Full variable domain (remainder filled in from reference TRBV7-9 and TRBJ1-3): DTGVSQNPRHKITKRGQNVTFRCDPISEHNRLYWYRQTLGQGPEFLTYFQNEAQLEKSRLLSDRFSAERPKGSFSTLEIQRTEQGDSAMYLCASSSGRTGAGNTIYFGEGSWLTVV.

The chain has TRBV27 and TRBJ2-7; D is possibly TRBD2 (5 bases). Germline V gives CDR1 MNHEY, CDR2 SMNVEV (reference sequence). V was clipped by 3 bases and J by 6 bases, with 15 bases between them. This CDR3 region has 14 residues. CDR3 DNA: TGTGCCAGCAGTTTCCCGGGCCCCGGAGGCGAGCAGTACTTC. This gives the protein CASSFPGPGGEQYF.